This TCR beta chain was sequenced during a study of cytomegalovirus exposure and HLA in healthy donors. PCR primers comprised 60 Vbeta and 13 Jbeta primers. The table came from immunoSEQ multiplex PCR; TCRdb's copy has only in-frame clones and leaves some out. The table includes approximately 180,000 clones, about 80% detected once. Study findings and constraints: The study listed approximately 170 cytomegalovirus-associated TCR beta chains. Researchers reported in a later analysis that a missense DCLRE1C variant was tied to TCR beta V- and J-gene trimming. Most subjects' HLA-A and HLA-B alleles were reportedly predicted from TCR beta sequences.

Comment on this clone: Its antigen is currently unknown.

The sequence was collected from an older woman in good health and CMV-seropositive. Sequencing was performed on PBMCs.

In nucleotides, the CDR3 is TGTGCCACCCCAGGGGTGGGCCAAAATGAGCAGTTCTTC. Translated: CATPGVGQNEQFF. The rearrangement joins TRBV7-9 to TRBJ2-1, with D possibly being TRBD1 (6 bases). Germline assignment: CDR1 SEHNR and CDR2 FQNEAQ (reference sequence). The CDR3 runs 13 residues. V dropped 10 bases and J dropped 7 bases, with 17 bases sitting between them.